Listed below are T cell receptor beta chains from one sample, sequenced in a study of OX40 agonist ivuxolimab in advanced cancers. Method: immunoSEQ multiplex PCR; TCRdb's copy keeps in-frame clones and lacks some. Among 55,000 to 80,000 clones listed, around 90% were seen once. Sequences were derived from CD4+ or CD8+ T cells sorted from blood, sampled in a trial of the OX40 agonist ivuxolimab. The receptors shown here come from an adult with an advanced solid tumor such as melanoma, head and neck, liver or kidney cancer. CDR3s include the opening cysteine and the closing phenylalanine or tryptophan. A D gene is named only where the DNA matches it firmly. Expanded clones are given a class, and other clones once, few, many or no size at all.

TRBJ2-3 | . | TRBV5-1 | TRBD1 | CASSSQGAQGDTQYF | TGCGCCAGCAGCTCCCAGGGGGCGCAGGGAGATACGCAGTATTTT
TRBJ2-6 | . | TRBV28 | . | CASRRDSYSGANVLTF | TGTGCCAGCAGGCGGGACTCCTACTCTGGGGCCAACGTCCTGACTTTC
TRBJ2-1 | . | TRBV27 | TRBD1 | CASSLAGTGRGEFF | TGTGCCAGCAGCCTCGCCGGGACAGGTAGGGGTGAGTTCTTC
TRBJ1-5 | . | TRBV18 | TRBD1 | CASSPPNGDRDQPQHF | TGTGCCAGCTCACCACCCAATGGGGACAGGGATCAGCCCCAGCATTTT
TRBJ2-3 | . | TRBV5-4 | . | CASSNGPASTDTQYF | TGTGCCAGCAGCAACGGACCGGCTAGCACAGATACGCAGTATTTT
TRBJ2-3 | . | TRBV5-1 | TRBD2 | CASSLVLGGSTDTQYF | TGCGCCAGCAGCTTGGTGTTGGGGGGGTCCACAGATACGCAGTATTTT
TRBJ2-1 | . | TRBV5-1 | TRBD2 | CASSARTSGYNEQFF | TGCGCCAGCAGCGCCCGGACTAGCGGGTACAATGAGCAGTTCTTC
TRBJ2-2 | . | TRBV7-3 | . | CASSLPNTGELFF | TGTGCCAGCAGCTTGCCGAACACCGGGGAGCTGTTTTTT
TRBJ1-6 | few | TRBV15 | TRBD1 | CATSRVQGTAPLHF | TGTGCCACCAGCAGAGTACAGGGGACAGCACCCCTCCACTTT
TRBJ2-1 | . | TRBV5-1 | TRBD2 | CASSFRLAGGENEQFF | TGCGCCAGCAGCTTCCGGCTAGCGGGGGGGGAAAATGAGCAGTTCTTC
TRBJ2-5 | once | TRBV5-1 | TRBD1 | CASSLTGGIGETQYF | TGCGCCAGCAGCCTGACAGGGGGGATCGGAGAGACCCAGTACTTC
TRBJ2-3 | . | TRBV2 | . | CASSGEATDTQYF | TGTGCCAGCAGTGGAGAGGCCACAGATACGCAGTATTTT
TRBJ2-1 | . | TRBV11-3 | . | CASSNPGVPKQFF | TGTGCCAGCAGCAACCCGGGGGTACCGAAGCAGTTCTTC
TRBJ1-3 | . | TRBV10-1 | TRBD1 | CASSGTAGNTIYF | TGCGCCAGCAGCGGGACAGCCGGAAACACCATATATTTT
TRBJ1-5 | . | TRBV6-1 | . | CASSEGAGHNQPQHF | TGTGCCAGCAGTGAAGGGGCAGGCCACAATCAGCCCCAGCATTTT
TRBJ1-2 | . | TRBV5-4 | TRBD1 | CASSSKAGGTGDYGYTF | TGTGCCAGCAGCTCAAAAGCCGGGGGGACAGGGGACTATGGCTACACCTTC
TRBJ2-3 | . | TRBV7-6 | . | CASSLVGVDTQYF | TGTGCCAGCAGCTTGGTGGGGGTGGATACGCAGTATTTT
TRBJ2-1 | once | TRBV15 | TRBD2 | CATRTSGTDEQFF | TGTGCCACCCGGACTAGCGGGACGGATGAGCAGTTCTTC
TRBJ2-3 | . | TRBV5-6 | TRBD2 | CASSLRLAGETDTQYF | TGTGCCAGCAGCTTGAGGCTAGCGGGGGAAACAGATACGCAGTATTTT
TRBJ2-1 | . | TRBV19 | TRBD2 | CASSILGLAGFYNEQFF | TGTGCCAGTAGTATATTAGGTCTAGCGGGGTTCTACAATGAGCAGTTCTTC
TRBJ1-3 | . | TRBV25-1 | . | CASSENRAGNTIYF | TGTGCCAGCAGTGAAAACAGGGCTGGAAACACCATATATTTT
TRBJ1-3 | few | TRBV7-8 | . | CASSTDRGANTIYF | TGTGCCAGCAGCACCGACCGAGGGGCCAACACCATATATTTT
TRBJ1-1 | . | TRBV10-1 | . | CASSALDTEAFF | TGCGCCAGCAGTGCCCTGGACACTGAAGCTTTCTTT
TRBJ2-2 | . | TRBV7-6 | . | CASSLGTANTGELFF | TGTGCCAGCAGCTTAGGTACAGCGAACACCGGGGAGCTGTTTTTT
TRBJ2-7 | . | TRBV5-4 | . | CASSLDSTEQYF | TGTGCCAGCAGCTTGGACAGTACGGAGCAGTACTTC
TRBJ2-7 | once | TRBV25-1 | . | CASRGSTYEQYF | TGTGCCAGCAGGGGCAGTACCTACGAGCAGTACTTC
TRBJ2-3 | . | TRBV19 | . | CASSMGSGAGDTQYF | TGTGCCAGTAGTATGGGGTCGGGAGCGGGAGATACGCAGTATTTT
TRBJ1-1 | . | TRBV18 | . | CASSPVENTEAFF | TGTGCCAGCTCACCGGTGGAGAACACTGAAGCTTTCTTT
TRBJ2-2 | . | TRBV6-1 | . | CASSGFTGELFF | TGTGCCAGCAGTGGCTTCACCGGGGAGCTGTTTTTT
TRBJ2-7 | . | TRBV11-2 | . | CASSLATQGPLSYEQYF | TGTGCCAGCAGCTTAGCCACCCAGGGTCCCCTTTCCTACGAGCAGTACTTC
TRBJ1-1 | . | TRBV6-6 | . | CASSYGETEAFF | TGTGCCAGCAGTTACGGGGAGACTGAAGCTTTCTTT
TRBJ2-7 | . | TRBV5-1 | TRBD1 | CASSFPGTGRDEQYF | TGCGCCAGCAGCTTCCCCGGGACAGGGCGCGACGAGCAGTACTTC
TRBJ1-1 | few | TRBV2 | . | CASSFWTEAFF | TGTGCCAGCAGTTTCTGGACTGAAGCTTTCTTT
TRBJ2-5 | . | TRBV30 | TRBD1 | CAWRETGGRETQYF | TGTGCCTGGAGGGAGACAGGGGGCAGGGAGACCCAGTACTTC
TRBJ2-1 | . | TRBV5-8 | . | CASSPGGPLANEQFF | TGTGCCAGCAGCCCGGGCGGACCCCTCGCCAATGAGCAGTTCTTC
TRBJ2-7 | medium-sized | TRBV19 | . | CASSPYRQSSSDEQYF | TGTGCCAGTAGTCCCTACCGACAGTCCTCTAGCGACGAGCAGTACTTC
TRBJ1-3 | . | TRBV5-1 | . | CASSMLGPNSGNTIYF | TGCGCCAGCAGCATGCTCGGGCCTAACTCTGGAAACACCATATATTTT
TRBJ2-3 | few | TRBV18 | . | CASSPPQNTDTQYF | TGTGCCAGCTCACCACCGCAAAACACAGATACGCAGTATTTT
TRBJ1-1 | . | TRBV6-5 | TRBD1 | CASSYSGTENTEAFF | TGTGCCAGCAGTTACTCAGGGACAGAGAACACTGAAGCTTTCTTT
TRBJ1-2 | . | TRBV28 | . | CASSLADSSYGYTF | TGTGCCAGCAGTTTAGCGGACAGCTCCTATGGCTACACCTTC
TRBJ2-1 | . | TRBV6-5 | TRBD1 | CASTAGQGPREQFF | TGTGCCAGCACTGCGGGACAGGGGCCACGAGAGCAGTTCTTC
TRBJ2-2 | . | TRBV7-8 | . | CASSPTRLDTGELFF | TGTGCCAGCAGCCCAACCCGACTAGATACCGGGGAGCTGTTTTTT
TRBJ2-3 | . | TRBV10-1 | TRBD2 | CASSENPTSRTDTQYF | TGCGCCAGCAGTGAAAACCCGACTAGCCGAACAGATACGCAGTATTTT
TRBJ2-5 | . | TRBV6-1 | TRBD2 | CASSGGGGTQETQYF | TGTGCCAGCAGTGGCGGCGGGGGGACCCAAGAGACCCAGTACTTC
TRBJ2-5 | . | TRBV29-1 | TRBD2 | CSAMGLDGETQYF | TGCAGCGCTATGGGACTAGATGGGGAGACCCAGTACTTC
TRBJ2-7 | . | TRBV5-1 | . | CASSLNFGNYEQYF | TGCGCCAGCAGCTTGAACTTTGGAAACTACGAGCAGTACTTC
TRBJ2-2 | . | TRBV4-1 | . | CASSQSSSGTGELFF | TGCGCCAGCAGCCAATCTTCGAGCGGCACCGGGGAGCTGTTTTTT
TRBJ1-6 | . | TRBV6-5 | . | CASSYFQSSYNSPLHF | TGTGCCAGCAGTTACTTCCAGAGCTCCTATAATTCACCCCTCCACTTT
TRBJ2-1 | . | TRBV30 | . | CAWSDRRNEQFF | TGTGCCTGGAGTGATAGGAGGAATGAGCAGTTCTTC
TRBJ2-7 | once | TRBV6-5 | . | CASSSGFGEQYF | TGTGCCAGCAGTTCAGGGTTCGGCGAGCAGTACTTC
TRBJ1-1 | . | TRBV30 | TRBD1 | CAWSVARGQTEAFF | TGTGCCTGGAGTGTAGCCAGGGGGCAAACTGAAGCTTTCTTT
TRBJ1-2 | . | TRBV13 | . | CASSSRGINYGYTF | TGTGCCAGCAGCTCCAGGGGCATTAACTATGGCTACACCTTC
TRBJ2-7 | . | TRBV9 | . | CASSVAGTDSYEQYF | TGTGCCAGCAGCGTAGCGGGGACGGACTCCTACGAGCAGTACTTC